Reported below is one T cell receptor (beta chain). As yet, its antigen is unknown. Template switching with 5'RACE generated the TCR cDNA and added a universal primer site and UMIs. TCRdb fed the 5' RACE reads into MiXCR, producing one record per CDR3 protein. The table records around 250,000 distinct CDR3 sequences, roughly 7.2% of them present only once. V shed 7 bases, J shed 8 bases, and the junction held 14 bases outside the gene matches. Germline loops: CDR1 MDHEN, CDR2 SYDVKM. The CDR3 is 15 amino acids. The sample belongs to a study of T cells after yellow fever vaccination. Findings and caveats of the study: FACS-sorted repertoires might harbor abundant contaminating clonotypes from the bulk population.

The TCR originated in a man aged 30 to 39 who received the YFV17D yellow fever vaccine. The input for sequencing was CD4+ T cells sorted from PBMCs, taken 15 days after the yellow fever booster vaccination. V gene TRBV28 combines with J gene TRBJ2-1; 7 bases are a match to TRBD2. The CDR3 region is CASKPPAGASDEQFF. The DNA for the CDR3 is TGTGCCAGCAAGCCCCCGGCGGGAGCTTCGGATGAGCAGTTCTTC. Supplemented by reference TRBV28 and TRBJ2-1, the full variable domain reads DVKVTQSSRYLVKRTGEKVFLECVQDMDHENMFWYRQDPGLGLRLIYFSYDVKMKEKGDIPEGYSVSREKKERFSLILESASTNQTSMYLCASKPPAGASDEQFFGPGTRLTVL.